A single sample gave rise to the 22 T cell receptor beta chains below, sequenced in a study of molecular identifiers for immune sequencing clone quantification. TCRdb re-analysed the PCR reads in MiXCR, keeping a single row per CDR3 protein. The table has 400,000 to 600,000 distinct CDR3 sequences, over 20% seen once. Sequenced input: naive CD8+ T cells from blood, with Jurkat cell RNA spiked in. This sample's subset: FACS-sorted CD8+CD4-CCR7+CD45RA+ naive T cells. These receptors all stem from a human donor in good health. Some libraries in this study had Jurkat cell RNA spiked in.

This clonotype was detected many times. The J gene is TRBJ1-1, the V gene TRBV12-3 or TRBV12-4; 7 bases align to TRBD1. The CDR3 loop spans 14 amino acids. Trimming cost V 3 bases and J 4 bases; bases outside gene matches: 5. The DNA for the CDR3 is TGTGCCAGCAGTTTTGCGGACAGGAGCACTGAAGCTTTCTTT. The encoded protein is CASSFADRSTEAFF.

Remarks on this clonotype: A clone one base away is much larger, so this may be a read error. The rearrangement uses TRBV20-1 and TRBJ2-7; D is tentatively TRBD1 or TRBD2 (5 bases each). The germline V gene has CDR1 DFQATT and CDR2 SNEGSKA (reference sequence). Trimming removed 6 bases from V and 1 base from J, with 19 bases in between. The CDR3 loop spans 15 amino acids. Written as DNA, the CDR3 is TGCAGTGCCGTCTTAGGGGACGGGGCGTCCTACGAGCAGTACTTC. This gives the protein CSAVLGDGASYEQYF.

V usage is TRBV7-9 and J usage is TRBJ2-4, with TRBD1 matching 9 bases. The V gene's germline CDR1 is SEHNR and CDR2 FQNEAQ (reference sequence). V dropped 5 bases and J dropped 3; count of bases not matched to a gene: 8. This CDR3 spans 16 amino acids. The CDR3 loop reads CASSPTGGIDKNIQYF. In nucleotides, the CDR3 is TGTGCCAGCAGCCCGACAGGGGGAATTGACAAAAACATTCAGTACTTC.

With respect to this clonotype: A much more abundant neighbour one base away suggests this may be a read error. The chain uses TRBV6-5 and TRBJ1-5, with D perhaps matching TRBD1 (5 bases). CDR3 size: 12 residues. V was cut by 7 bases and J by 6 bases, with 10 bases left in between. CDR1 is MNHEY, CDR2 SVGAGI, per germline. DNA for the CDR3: TGTGCCAGCAATGGCCAGGGTCAGCCCCAGCATTTT. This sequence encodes CASNGQGQPQHF.

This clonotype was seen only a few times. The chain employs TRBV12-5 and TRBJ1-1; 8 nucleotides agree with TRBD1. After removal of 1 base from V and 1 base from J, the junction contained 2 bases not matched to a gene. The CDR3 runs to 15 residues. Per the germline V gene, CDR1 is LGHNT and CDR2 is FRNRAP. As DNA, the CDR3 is TGTGCTAGTGGTTTGGGGACAGGGTGGAACACTGAAGCTTTCTTT. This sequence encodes CASGLGTGWNTEAFF.

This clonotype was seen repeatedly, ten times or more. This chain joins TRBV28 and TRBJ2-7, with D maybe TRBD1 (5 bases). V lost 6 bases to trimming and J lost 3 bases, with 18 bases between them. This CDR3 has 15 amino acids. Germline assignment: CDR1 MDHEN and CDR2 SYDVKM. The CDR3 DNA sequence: TGTGCCAGCAGCCCCTTCCTGACAGTAGTCTACGAGCAGTACTTC. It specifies CASSPFLTVVYEQYF.

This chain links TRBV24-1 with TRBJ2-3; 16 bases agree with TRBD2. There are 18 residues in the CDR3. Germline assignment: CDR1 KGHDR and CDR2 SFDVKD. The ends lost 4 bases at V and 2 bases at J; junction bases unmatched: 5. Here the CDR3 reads CATSEGLAGGPITDTQYF. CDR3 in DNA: TGTGCCACCAGTGAGGGACTAGCGGGGGGGCCGATCACAGATACGCAGTATTTT.

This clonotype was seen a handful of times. CDR3 in amino acids: CASSLYLGTGELFF. The CDR3 nucleotides read TGTGCCAGCAGTTTATATCTCGGCACCGGGGAGCTGTTTTTT. The chain has TRBV12-3 or TRBV12-4 and TRBJ2-2; D gene ambiguous. This CDR3 is 14 amino acids long. The ends were cut back, 2 bases at V and 4 bases at J, with 8 bases in the middle.

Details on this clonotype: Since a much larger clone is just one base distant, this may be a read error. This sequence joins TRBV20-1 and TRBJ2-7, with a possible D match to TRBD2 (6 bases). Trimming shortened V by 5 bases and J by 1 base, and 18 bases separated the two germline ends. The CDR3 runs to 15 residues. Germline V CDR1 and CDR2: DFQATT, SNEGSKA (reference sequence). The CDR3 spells CSAGPRAGSSYEQYF. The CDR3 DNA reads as TGCAGTGCTGGACCGCGGGCGGGGTCGTCCTACGAGCAGTACTTC.

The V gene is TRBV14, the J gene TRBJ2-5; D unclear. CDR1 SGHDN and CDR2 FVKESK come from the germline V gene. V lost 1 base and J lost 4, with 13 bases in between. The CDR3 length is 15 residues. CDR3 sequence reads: CASSQVGDSRETQYF. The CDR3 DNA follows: TGTGCCAGCAGCCAAGTAGGTGATTCCCGAGAGACCCAGTACTTC.

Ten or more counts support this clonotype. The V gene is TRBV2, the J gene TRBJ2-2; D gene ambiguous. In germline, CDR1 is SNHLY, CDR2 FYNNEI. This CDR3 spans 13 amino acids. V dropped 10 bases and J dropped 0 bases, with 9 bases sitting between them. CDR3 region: CAIVGSNTGELFF. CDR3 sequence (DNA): TGTGCCATTGTTGGGTCGAACACCGGGGAGCTGTTTTTT.

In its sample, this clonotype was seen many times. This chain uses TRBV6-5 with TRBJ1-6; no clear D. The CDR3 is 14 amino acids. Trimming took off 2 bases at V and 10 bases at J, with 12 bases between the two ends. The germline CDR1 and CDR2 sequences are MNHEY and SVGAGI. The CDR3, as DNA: TGTGCCAGCAGTTACGGACGAGCCAGCTCACCCCTCCACTTT. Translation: CASSYGRASSPLHF.

CDR3 nucleotide sequence: TGTGCCAGCAGTGAACCTGACAGCTACTTTGAAAAACTGTTTTTT. Its protein product is CASSEPDSYFEKLFF. The chain joins TRBV7-2 to TRBJ1-4; possibly TRBD1 for D (5 bases). V lost 6 bases and J lost 7, with 18 bases in between. The CDR3 contains 15 residues. Germline CDR1 and CDR2: SGHTA and FQGNSA.

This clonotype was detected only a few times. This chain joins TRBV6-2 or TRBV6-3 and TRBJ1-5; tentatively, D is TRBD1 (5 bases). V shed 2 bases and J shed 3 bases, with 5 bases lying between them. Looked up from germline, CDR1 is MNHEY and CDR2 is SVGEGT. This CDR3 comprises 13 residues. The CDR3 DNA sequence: TGTGCCAGCAGTTACGGGACCAATCAGCCCCAGCATTTT. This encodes CASSYGTNQPQHF.

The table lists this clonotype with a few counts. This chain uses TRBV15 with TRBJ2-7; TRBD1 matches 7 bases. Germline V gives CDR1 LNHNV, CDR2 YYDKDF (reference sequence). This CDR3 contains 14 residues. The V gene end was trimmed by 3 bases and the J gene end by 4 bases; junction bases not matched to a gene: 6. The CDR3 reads CATSSSQGVYEQYF. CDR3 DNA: TGTGCCACCAGCAGTTCGCAGGGGGTATACGAGCAGTACTTC.

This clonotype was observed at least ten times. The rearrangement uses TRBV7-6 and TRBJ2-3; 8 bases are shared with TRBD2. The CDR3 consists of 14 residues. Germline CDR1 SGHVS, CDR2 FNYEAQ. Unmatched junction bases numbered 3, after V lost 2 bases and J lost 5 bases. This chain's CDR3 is CASSLSAGGDTQYF. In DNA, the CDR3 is TGTGCCAGCAGCTTATCCGCGGGGGGAGATACGCAGTATTTT.

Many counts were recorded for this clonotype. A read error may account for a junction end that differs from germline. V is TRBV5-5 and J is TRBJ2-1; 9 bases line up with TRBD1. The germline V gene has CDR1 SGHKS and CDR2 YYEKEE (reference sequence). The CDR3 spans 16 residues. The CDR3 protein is CASSLDGTGLFNEQFF. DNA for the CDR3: TGCGCCAGCAGCTTGGACGGGACAGGGTTATTCAATGAGCAGTTCTTC.

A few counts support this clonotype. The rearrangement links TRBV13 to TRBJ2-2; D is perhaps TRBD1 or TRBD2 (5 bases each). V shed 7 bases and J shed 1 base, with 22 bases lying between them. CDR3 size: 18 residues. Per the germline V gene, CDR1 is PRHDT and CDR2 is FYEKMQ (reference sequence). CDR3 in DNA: TGTGCCAGCAAAAATGGGACCTTTAACTACGTGAACACCGGGGAGCTGTTTTTT. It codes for CASKNGTFNYVNTGELFF.

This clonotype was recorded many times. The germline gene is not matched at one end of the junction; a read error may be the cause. For the CDR3, the DNA is TGTGCTAGCAGCTCGACTAGCGGACCCTACAATGAGCAGTTCTTC. Amino acids: CASSSTSGPYNEQFF. V gene TRBV7-7 combines with J gene TRBJ2-1, with TRBD2 identical over 9 bases. From germline, CDR1 is SSHAT and CDR2 FNYEAQ (reference sequence). The CDR3 has 15 amino acids.

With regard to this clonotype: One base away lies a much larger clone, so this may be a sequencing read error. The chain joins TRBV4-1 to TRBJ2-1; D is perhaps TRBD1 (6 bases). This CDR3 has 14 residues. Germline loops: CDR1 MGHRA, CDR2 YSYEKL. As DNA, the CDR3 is TGCGCCAGCAGCCAAGTAACAGGGACGAATGAGCAGCTCTTC. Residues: CASSQVTGTNEQLF.

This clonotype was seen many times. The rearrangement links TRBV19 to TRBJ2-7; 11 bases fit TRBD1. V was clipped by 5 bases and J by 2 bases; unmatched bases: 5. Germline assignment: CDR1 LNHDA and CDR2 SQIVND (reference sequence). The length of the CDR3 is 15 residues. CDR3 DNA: TGTGCCAGTAGTCCCGGACAGGGGGCCCCCTACGAGCAGTACTTC. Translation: CASSPGQGAPYEQYF.

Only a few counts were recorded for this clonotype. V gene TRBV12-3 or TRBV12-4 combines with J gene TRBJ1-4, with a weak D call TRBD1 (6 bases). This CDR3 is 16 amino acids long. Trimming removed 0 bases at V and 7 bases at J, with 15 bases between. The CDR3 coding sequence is TGTGCCAGCAGTTTAGCGTCGTCAGGGGTGTTTGAAAAACTGTTTTTT. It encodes CASSLASSGVFEKLFF.